This T cell receptor beta chain came from a study of shared clonotypes between healthy human individuals. Study-wide findings and caveats: Four donors showed sharing of approximately 5% of naive CD4 clonotypes.

In germline, CDR1 is SGHTA, CDR2 FQGNSA. The CDR3 is 17 residues long. V dropped 0 bases and J dropped 1; count of bases not matched to a gene: 4. Genomic DNA of each subset was evenly split across several immunoSEQ plates. TCRdb's table, derived via immunoSEQ multiplex PCR, lists solely in-frame clones and lacks some. Among over 2 million clones listed, around 95% were seen once. This clone was seen once. Its specificity is unknown. CD4+ cells were split into CD45RA+ naive and CD45RA-negative memory subsets. The rearrangement joins TRBV7-2 to TRBJ2-3, with 10 bases that match TRBD2. Sample: naive CD4+ T cells sorted from blood. Subset defined: CD45RA+ positively selected. The receptor's source is a man younger than 35 in good health. CDR3 region: CASSLAPSGGGTDTQYF. For the CDR3, the DNA is TGTGCCAGCAGCTTAGCCCCTAGCGGGGGAGGCACAGATACGCAGTATTTT.